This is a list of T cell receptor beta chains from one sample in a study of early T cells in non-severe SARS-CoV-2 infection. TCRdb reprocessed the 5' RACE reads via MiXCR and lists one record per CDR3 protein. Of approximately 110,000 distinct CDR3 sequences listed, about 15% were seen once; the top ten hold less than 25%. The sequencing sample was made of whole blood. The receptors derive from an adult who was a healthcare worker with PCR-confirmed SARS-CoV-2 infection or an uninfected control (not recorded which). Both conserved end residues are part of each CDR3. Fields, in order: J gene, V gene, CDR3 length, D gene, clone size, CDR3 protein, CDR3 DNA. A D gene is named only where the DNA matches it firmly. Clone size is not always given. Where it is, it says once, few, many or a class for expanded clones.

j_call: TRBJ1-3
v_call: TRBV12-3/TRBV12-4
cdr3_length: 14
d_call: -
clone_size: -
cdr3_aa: CASSPGPSGNTIYF
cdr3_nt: TGTGCCAGCAGCCCCGGCCCCTCTGGAAACACCATATATTTT

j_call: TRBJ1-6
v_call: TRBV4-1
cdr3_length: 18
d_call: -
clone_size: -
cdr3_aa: CASSPAPGDAVYNSPLHF
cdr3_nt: TGCGCCAGCAGCCCAGCCCCAGGGGACGCGGTTTATAATTCACCCCTCCACTTT

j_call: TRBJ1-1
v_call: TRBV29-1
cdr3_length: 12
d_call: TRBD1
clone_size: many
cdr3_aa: CSARQGNTEAFF
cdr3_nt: TGCAGCGCGCGACAGGGGAACACTGAAGCTTTCTTT

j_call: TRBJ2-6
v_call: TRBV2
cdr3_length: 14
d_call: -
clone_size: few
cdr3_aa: CASMRGTGANVLTF
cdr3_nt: TGTGCCAGTATGAGAGGGACTGGGGCCAACGTCCTGACTTTC

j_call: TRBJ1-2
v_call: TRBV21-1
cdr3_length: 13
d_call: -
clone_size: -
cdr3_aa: CAGRGEENYGYTF
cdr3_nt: TGTGCCGGGAGAGGGGAGGAAAACTATGGCTACACCTTC

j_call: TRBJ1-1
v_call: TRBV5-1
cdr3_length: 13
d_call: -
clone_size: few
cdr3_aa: CASSLRGSGEAFF
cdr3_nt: TGCGCCAGCAGCTTGAGGGGCTCAGGTGAAGCTTTCTTT

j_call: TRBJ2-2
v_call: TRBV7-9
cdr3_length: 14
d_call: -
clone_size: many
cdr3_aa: CASSYEGNTGELFF
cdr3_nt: TGTGCCAGCAGCTACGAAGGGAACACCGGGGAGCTGTTTTTT

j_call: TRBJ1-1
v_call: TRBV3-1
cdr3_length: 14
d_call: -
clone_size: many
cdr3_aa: CASSPNAMNTEAFF
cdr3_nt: TGTGCCAGCAGCCCGAACGCCATGAACACTGAAGCTTTCTTT

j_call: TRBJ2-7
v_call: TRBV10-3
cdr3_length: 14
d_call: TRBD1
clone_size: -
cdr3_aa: CAISDRTGSYEQYF
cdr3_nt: TGTGCCATCAGTGACCGGACAGGGAGCTACGAGCAGTACTTC

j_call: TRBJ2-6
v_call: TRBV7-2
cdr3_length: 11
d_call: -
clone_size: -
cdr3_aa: CASGRANVLTF
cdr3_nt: TGTGCCAGCGGTAGGGCCAACGTCCTGACTTTC

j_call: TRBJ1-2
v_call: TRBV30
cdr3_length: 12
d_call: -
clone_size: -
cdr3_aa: CAWNSENYGYTF
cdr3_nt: TGTGCCTGGAACTCGGAGAACTATGGCTACACCTTC

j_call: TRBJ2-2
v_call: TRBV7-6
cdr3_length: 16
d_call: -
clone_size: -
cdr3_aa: CASSSQLQANTGELFF
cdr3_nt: TGTGCCAGCAGCTCTCAATTACAGGCGAACACCGGGGAGCTGTTTTTT

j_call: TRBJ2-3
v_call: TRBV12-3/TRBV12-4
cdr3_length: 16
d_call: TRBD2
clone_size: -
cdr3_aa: CASTSTSGGITDTQYF
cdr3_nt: TGTGCCAGCACCTCGACTAGCGGGGGAATCACAGATACGCAGTATTTT

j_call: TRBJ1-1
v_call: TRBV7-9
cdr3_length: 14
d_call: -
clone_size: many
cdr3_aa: CASSLESGSTEAFF
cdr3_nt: TGTGCCAGCAGCTTAGAGTCAGGTAGCACTGAAGCTTTCTTT

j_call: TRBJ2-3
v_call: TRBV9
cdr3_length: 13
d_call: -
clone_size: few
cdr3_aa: CARGTAPQDTQYF
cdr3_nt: TGTGCCAGGGGGACGGCGCCCCAAGATACGCAGTATTTT

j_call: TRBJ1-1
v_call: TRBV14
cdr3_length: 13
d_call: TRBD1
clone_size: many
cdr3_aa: CASRGTGTTEAFF
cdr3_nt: TGTGCCAGCAGAGGGACAGGAACCACTGAAGCTTTCTTT

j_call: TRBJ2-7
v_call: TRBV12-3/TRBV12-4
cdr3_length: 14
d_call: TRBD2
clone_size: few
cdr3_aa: CASSRRGGTYEQYF
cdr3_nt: TGTGCCAGCAGCCGGAGGGGAGGGACCTACGAGCAGTACTTC

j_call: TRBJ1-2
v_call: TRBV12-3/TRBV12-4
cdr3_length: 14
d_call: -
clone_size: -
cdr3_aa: CASSLKPSIYGYTF
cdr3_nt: TGTGCCAGCAGTCTAAAACCTTCAATCTATGGCTACACCTTC

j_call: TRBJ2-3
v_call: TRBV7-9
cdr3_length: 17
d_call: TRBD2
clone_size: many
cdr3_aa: CASSLTAVLAGSHTQYF
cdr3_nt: TGTGCCAGCAGCTTAACGGCGGTGCTAGCGGGGTCCCATACGCAGTATTTT

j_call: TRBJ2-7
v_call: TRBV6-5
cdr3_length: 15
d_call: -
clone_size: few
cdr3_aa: CASSTPSGGLYEQYF
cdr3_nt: TGTGCCAGCAGTACCCCCTCCGGCGGTCTCTACGAGCAGTACTTC

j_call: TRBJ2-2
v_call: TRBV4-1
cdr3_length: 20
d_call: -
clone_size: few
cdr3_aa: CASSPPGRGPNPANTGELFF
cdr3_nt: TGCGCCAGCAGCCCCCCCGGGAGGGGGCCCAATCCCGCGAACACCGGGGAGCTGTTTTTT

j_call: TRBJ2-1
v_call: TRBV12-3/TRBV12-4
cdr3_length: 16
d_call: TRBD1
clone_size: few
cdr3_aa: CASSPPGTGQGNEQFF
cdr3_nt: TGTGCCAGCAGCCCACCCGGGACAGGTCAGGGCAATGAGCAGTTCTTC

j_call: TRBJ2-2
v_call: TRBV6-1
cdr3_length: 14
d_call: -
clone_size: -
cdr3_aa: CASMGGHSTGELFF
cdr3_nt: TGTGCCAGCATGGGGGGACATTCTACCGGGGAGCTGTTTTTT

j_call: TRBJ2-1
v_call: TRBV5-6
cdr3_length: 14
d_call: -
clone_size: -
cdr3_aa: CASSSPGLGNEQFF
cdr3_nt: TGTGCCAGCAGCTCTCCGGGACTTGGCAATGAGCAGTTCTTC

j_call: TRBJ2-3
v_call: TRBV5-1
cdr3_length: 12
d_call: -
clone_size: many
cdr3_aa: CASSLDTDTQYF
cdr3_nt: TGCGCCAGCAGCCTCGACACAGATACGCAGTATTTT

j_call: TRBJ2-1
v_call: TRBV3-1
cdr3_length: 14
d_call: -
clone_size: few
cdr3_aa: CASSQGGGSNEQFF
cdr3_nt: TGTGCCAGCAGCCAGGGAGGGGGATCAAATGAGCAGTTCTTC

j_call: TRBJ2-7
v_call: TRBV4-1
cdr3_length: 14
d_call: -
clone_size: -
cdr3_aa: CASSRAGRGNEQYF
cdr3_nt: TGCGCCAGCAGCCGGGCCGGCAGGGGAAACGAGCAGTACTTC

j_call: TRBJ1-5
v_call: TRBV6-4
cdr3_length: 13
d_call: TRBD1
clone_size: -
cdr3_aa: CASSSGTGSPQHF
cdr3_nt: TGTGCCAGCAGTTCCGGGACAGGGTCACCCCAGCATTTT

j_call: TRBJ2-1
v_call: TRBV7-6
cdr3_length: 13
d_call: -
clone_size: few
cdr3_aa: CASSSRVDNEQFF
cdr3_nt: TGTGCCAGCAGCTCCCGGGTGGACAATGAGCAGTTCTTC